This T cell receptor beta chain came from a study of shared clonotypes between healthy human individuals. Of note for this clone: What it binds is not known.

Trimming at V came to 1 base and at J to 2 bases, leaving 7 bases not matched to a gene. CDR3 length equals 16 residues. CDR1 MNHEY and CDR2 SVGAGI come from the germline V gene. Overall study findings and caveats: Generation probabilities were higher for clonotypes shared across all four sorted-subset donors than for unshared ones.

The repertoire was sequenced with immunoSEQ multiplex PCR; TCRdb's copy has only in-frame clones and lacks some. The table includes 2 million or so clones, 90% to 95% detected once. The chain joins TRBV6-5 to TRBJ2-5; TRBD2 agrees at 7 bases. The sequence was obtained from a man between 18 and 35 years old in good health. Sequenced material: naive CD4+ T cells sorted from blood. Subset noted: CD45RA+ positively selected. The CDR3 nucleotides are TGTGCCAGCAGTTACTGGGTGTCTAGCGGACAAGAGACCCAGTACTTC. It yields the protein CASSYWVSSGQETQYF.